These T cell receptor beta chains were read from a single sample in a study of T cell changes during pregnancy in multiple sclerosis. The repertoire was sequenced with immunoSEQ multiplex PCR; TCRdb's copy has only in-frame clones and lacks some. Here the sample spans about 46,000 clones, roughly 92% being singletons. The material sequenced was CD4+ T cells from peripheral blood mononuclear cells, taken in the second trimester of pregnancy. These receptors all come from a female donor in good health, enrolled as a control in a pregnancy study. Both conserved end residues are part of each CDR3. The order of the fields is CDR3 protein, CDR3 DNA, J gene, clone size, V gene, D gene, CDR3 length. The D gene is left open where the match is weak. Rows may omit the clone size; those that give it use once, few, many or a size class.

CASSSGQGRQYF	TGTGCCAGCAGCTCCGGACAGGGCCGACAGTATTTT	TRBJ2-3	.	TRBV7-9	TRBD1	12
CASSPSGTSYNEQFF	TGCGCCAGCAGCCCCTCCGGGACTAGCTACAATGAGCAGTTCTTC	TRBJ2-1	once	TRBV5-1	TRBD2	15
CASGSTDTQYF	TGTGCCAGCGGCAGCACAGATACGCAGTATTTT	TRBJ2-3	.	TRBV5-4	.	11
CASSEYAGGEKLFF	TGTGCCAGCAGTGAATATGCGGGGGGTGAAAAACTGTTTTTT	TRBJ1-4	.	TRBV25-1	.	14
CSVDREDLNTEAFF	TGCAGCGTTGACAGGGAGGATTTGAACACTGAAGCTTTCTTT	TRBJ1-1	.	TRBV29-1	.	14
CASSRGGPSTDTQYF	TGTGCCAGCAGCCGGGGGGGCCCTAGCACAGATACGCAGTATTTT	TRBJ2-3	.	TRBV7-2	TRBD2	15
CASITAGGNPSSYEQYF	TGTGCCAGCATAACAGCGGGGGGGAACCCTAGCTCCTACGAGCAGTACTTC	TRBJ2-7	.	TRBV7-9	TRBD2	17
CASSSLELFQYF	TGTGCCAGCAGCTCACTAGAATTGTTTCAGTATTTT	TRBJ2-3	.	TRBV7-6	.	12
CASSLGTHSTETQYF	TGTGCCAGCAGCTTAGGGACACACAGTACGGAGACCCAGTACTTC	TRBJ2-5	.	TRBV11-3	.	15
CASSQERTGHTEAFF	TGCGCCAGCAGCCAAGAAAGGACAGGGCACACTGAAGCTTTCTTT	TRBJ1-1	.	TRBV4-3	TRBD1	15
CASSRLSSGGADTQYF	TGTGCCAGCAGCAGACTATCTAGCGGGGGGGCCGATACGCAGTATTTT	TRBJ2-3	.	TRBV11-3	TRBD2	16
CASRGQLNTEAFF	TGTGCCAGCAGAGGACAGCTGAACACTGAAGCTTTCTTT	TRBJ1-1	.	TRBV21-1	.	13
CASSLAGGEQPQHF	TGTGCCAGCAGCTTAGCGGGGGGAGAACAGCCCCAGCATTTT	TRBJ1-5	.	TRBV7-2	.	14
CASSIRVATKVGYEQYF	TGTGCCAGTAGTATAAGGGTAGCGACCAAAGTCGGCTACGAGCAGTACTTC	TRBJ2-7	.	TRBV19	.	17
CASSQDPSGGIYGYTF	TGCGCCAGCAGCCAAGATCCCTCTGGAGGAATCTATGGCTACACCTTC	TRBJ1-2	.	TRBV4-3	.	16
CASSLGGTRGNEQFF	TGTGCCAGCAGCCTAGGGGGGACCAGGGGCAATGAGCAGTTCTTC	TRBJ2-1	.	TRBV9	.	15
CAWSTPRHGRNYGYTF	TGTGCCTGGAGTACCCCACGACATGGGAGAAACTATGGCTACACCTTC	TRBJ1-2	.	TRBV30	.	16
CASSLAHSTGYQETQYF	TGTGCCAGCAGCTTAGCCCACTCGACAGGGTACCAAGAGACCCAGTACTTC	TRBJ2-5	.	TRBV11-1	TRBD1	17
CASSPPGGGVYGYTF	TGTGCCAGCAGCCCGCCGGGGGGAGGGGTCTATGGCTACACCTTC	TRBJ1-2	.	TRBV5-4	.	15
CASSVVASGEAGELFF	TGTGCCAGCAGCGTAGTCGCTAGCGGGGAGGCCGGGGAGCTGTTTTTT	TRBJ2-2	once	TRBV9	TRBD2	16
CAWSRGHSGRKDYGYTF	TGTGCCTGGAGCAGGGGGCACAGCGGAAGAAAGGACTATGGCTACACCTTC	TRBJ1-2	.	TRBV30	TRBD1	17
CASSSTISGGREKLFF	TGTGCCAGCAGTTCGACCATCTCAGGGGGCAGGGAAAAACTGTTTTTT	TRBJ1-4	.	TRBV27	TRBD1	16
CASSWQGGFITPLHF	TGTGCCAGCTCATGGCAGGGTGGTTTTATAACGCCCCTCCACTTT	TRBJ1-6	.	TRBV18	.	15
CASIISVNTEAFF	TGTGCCAGCATCATTAGTGTGAACACTGAAGCTTTCTTT	TRBJ1-1	.	TRBV2	.	13
CAIAAGGGTDTQYF	TGTGCCATCGCAGCGGGGGGGGGCACAGATACGCAGTATTTT	TRBJ2-3	.	TRBV10-3	TRBD2	14
CASSGRTGPSGANVLTF	TGTGCCAGCAGCGGCCGGACAGGCCCCTCTGGGGCCAACGTCCTGACTTTC	TRBJ2-6	.	TRBV9	TRBD1	17
CASSAERTEYSNQPQHF	TGTGCCAGCAGTGCCGAGCGGACAGAATATAGCAATCAGCCCCAGCATTTT	TRBJ1-5	.	TRBV2	.	17
CASSPWGQGEDYGYTF	TGTGCCAGTAGTCCCTGGGGACAGGGGGAAGACTATGGCTACACCTTC	TRBJ1-2	.	TRBV19	TRBD1	16
CASSLSGGKNEQFF	TGCGCCAGCAGTCTGTCGGGGGGCAAGAATGAGCAGTTCTTC	TRBJ2-1	.	TRBV23-1	.	14
CASSSTGATLTDTQYF	TGTGCCAGCAGTTCGACAGGGGCTACACTCACAGATACGCAGTATTTT	TRBJ2-3	.	TRBV5-5	TRBD1	16
CASSLDPGQGATGNTIYF	TGTGCCAGCAGCTTGGACCCGGGACAGGGGGCGACTGGAAACACCATATATTTT	TRBJ1-3	.	TRBV5-4	TRBD1	18
CAWSPRTDQPQHF	TGTGCCTGGAGTCCCCGGACAGACCAGCCCCAGCATTTT	TRBJ1-5	few	TRBV30	.	13
CASSLSVAGQGIYGYTF	TGTGCCAGCAGTCTCTCGGTCGCGGGACAGGGGATCTATGGCTACACCTTC	TRBJ1-2	.	TRBV7-2	TRBD1	17
CASRPDRVLLSGAGYTF	TGTGCCAGCCGTCCGGACAGGGTATTATTGTCGGGGGCTGGCTACACCTTC	TRBJ1-2	.	TRBV25-1	TRBD1	17
CASSPGQGVAKETQYF	TGTGCCAGCAGCCCGGGACAGGGGGTTGCTAAGGAGACCCAGTACTTC	TRBJ2-5	.	TRBV7-2	TRBD1	16
CASSPRSNQPQHF	TGTGCCAGCTCACCGCGTAGCAATCAGCCCCAGCATTTT	TRBJ1-5	.	TRBV18	.	13
CASSRDSQETQYF	TGTGCCAGTTCACGGGACTCACAAGAGACCCAGTACTTC	TRBJ2-5	few	TRBV18	.	13
CASSPSGGVVPDTQYF	TGCGCCAGCAGTCCTAGCGGGGGGGTGGTGCCAGATACGCAGTATTTT	TRBJ2-3	.	TRBV5-1	TRBD2	16
CATAFEDANEKLFF	TGTGCCACCGCGTTCGAGGATGCTAATGAAAAACTGTTTTTT	TRBJ1-4	.	TRBV10-3	.	14
CASSEFRGRSPLHF	TGTGCCAGCAGTGAGTTCCGGGGTCGTTCACCCCTCCACTTT	TRBJ1-6	once	TRBV6-1	.	14
CASSRGLAGSTDTQYF	TGTGCCAGCAGCCGGGGACTAGCGGGGTCAACAGATACGCAGTATTTT	TRBJ2-3	.	TRBV5-6	TRBD2	16
CASSAVGAGQGAGELFF	TGTGCCAGCAGCGCCGTGGGAGCGGGCCAGGGGGCCGGGGAGCTGTTTTTT	TRBJ2-2	.	TRBV2	.	17
CASSSWTAGEAFF	TGCGCCAGCAGCTCCTGGACAGCCGGCGAAGCTTTCTTT	TRBJ1-1	.	TRBV5-1	.	13
CASSRDRDNEKLFF	TGTGCCAGTAGTAGGGACAGGGATAATGAAAAACTGTTTTTT	TRBJ1-4	.	TRBV19	TRBD1	14
CASSPGTGRSNQPQHF	TGTGCCAGCAGCCCCGGGACAGGGCGGAGCAATCAGCCCCAGCATTTT	TRBJ1-5	.	TRBV5-6	TRBD1	16
CASSLGLAGAPEQYF	TGCGCCAGCAGCTTGGGGCTAGCGGGGGCCCCGGAGCAGTACTTC	TRBJ2-7	.	TRBV5-1	TRBD2	15
CASSLGGGGYDEQFF	TGTGCCAGCAGCTTAGGTGGGGGGGGATACGATGAGCAGTTCTTC	TRBJ2-1	.	TRBV7-2	TRBD2	15
CASSVEYGTTDTQYF	TGTGCCAGCAGCGTAGAATACGGGACTACAGATACGCAGTATTTT	TRBJ2-3	.	TRBV9	.	15
CASSESGNGNTIYF	TGTGCCAGCAGTGAATCAGGGAACGGAAACACCATATATTTT	TRBJ1-3	.	TRBV6-1	.	14
CASSHAGAGATQETQYF	TGTGCCAGCAGCCATGCTGGAGCGGGGGCCACACAAGAGACCCAGTACTTC	TRBJ2-5	.	TRBV4-2	TRBD2	17
CASSLARVNTEAFF	TGTGCCAGCAGCTTAGCGCGAGTAAACACTGAAGCTTTCTTT	TRBJ1-1	.	TRBV7-9	.	14